The TCR beta chain described here comes from a study of CD8 T cells in ankylosing spondylitis. Study-wide results and caveats: As for the disease-linked clones, they showed a CD8+ phenotype and occurred at relatively low frequencies in peripheral blood. Reported data indicate significant enrichment of disease-linked clones within matched ankylosing spondylitis synovial fluid. Made up of 7 to 9 highly homologous variants, a TCR beta motif appeared characteristic of ankylosing spondylitis blood.

This clonotype was seen a few times. Its antigen remains unknown. TCRdb passed the 5' RACE reads through MiXCR, listing each CDR3 protein once. The data contain around 450,000 distinct CDR3 sequences, more than 25% of them seen just once; the ten biggest clones take up roughly 1%. In germline, CDR1 is SGHDT, CDR2 YYEEEE. The CDR3 has 13 residues. V was clipped by 4 bases and J by 6 bases; unmatched bases: 3. The sequence was collected from a male donor with ankylosing spondylitis. The genes are TRBV5-6 and TRBJ1-4, with 7 positions matching TRBD1. The sequencing input was blood, either unsorted or a sorted T cell fraction (not recorded which). The CDR3 DNA sequence: TGTGCCAGCAGCAGGGGGCCAGATGAAAAACTGTTTTTT. This translates into CASSRGPDEKLFF.